This T cell receptor beta chain was captured by sequencing in a study of T cells in women clearing cervical HPV infection. Produced via immunoSEQ multiplex PCR; TCRdb's table is partial and in-frame only. The sample has over 9,000 clones. This clone counts as large (0.1 to 1%) by frequency. Read data end 3 residues before the CDR3 end; the end is taken from the germline J gene. Dot-blot hybridization genotyped cervical HPV amplified with MY09/MY11 PCR. CDR1 and CDR2 (germline): SQVTM, ANQGSEA. The CDR3 is 14 residues long. V was pared by 3 bases and J by 4 bases, with 4 bases of the junction left unmatched.

Sequencing used blood buffy coat. The receptor comes from a woman between 18 and 69 years old with a cervical HPV16 infection that either progressed to CIN3+ or cleared (not recorded which). The gene calls are TRBV29-1 and TRBJ2-2; 8 bases map to TRBD1. The sequenced part of the CDR3 DNA is TGCAGCGTTGATGGACAGGGAGGCACCGGGGAG. Amino acid sequence: CSVDGQGGTGE. The whole CDR3 protein is CSVDGQGGTGELFF.